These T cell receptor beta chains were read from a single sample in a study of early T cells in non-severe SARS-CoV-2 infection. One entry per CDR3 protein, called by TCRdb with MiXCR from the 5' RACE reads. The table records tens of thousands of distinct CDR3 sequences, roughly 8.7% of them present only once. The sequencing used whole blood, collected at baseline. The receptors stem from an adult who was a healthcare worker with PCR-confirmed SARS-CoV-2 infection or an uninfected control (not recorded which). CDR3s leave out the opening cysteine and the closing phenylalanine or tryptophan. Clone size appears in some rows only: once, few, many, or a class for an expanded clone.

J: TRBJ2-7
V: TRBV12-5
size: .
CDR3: ASGLPSSGSYEQY

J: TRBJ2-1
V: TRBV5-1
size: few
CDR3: ASSLAGTSGPSSYNEQF

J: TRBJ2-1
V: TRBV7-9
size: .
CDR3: ASSPGLAGSSNEQF

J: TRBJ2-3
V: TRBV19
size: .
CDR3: ASSINRGTDTQY

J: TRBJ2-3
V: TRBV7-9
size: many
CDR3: ASSSIAGRTDTQY

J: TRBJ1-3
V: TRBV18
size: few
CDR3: ASSPPAVSGNTIY

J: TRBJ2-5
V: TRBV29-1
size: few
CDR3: SAGTVGETQY

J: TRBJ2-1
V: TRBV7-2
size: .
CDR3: ASSLGRYEQF

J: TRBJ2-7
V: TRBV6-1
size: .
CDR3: ASTQSSYEQY

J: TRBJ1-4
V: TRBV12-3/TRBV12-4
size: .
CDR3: ASSFSSGNEKLF

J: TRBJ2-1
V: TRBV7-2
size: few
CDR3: ASSFDFYEQF